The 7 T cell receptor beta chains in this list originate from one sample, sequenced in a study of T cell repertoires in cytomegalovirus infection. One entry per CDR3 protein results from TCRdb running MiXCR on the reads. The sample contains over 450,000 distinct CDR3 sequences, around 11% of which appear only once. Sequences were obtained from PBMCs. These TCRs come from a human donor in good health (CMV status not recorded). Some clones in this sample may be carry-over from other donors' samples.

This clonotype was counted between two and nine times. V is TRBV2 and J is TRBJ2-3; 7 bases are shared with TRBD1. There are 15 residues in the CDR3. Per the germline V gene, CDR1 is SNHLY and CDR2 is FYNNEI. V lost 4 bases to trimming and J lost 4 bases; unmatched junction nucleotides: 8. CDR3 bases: TGTGCCAGCAGTGGGGCAGGGGGAGCCGCAGATACGCAGTATTTT. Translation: CASSGAGGAADTQYF.

CDR3 nucleotides: TGCGCCAGCAGCTTGGAAGGTTTCAAGCTCCACGAGCAGTACTTC. Translation gives CASSLEGFKLHEQYF. The genes are TRBV5-1 and TRBJ2-7; unclear D gene. V gave up 0 bases and J gave up 5 bases, with 15 bases separating them. Germline CDR1 is SGHRS and CDR2 is YFSETQ. The CDR3 has 15 amino acids.

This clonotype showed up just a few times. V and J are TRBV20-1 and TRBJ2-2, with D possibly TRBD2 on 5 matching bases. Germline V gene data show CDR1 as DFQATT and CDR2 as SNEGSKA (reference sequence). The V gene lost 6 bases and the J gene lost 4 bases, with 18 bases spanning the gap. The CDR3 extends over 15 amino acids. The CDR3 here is CSAPRVGRGTGELFF. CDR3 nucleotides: TGCAGTGCCCCTCGAGTAGGGAGAGGCACCGGGGAGCTGTTTTTT.

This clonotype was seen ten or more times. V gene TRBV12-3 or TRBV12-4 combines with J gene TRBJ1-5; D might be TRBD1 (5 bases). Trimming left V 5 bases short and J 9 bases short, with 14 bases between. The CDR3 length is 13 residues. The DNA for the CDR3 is TGTGCCAGCAGTCCGACTACAGGCGGGCCCCAGCATTTT. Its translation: CASSPTTGGPQHF.

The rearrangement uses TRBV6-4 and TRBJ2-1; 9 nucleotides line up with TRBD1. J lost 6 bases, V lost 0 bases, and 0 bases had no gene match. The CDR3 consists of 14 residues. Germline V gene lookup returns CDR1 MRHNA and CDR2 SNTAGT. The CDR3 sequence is CASSDSTGGNEQFF. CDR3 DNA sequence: TGTGCCAGCAGTGACTCGACAGGGGGCAATGAGCAGTTCTTC.

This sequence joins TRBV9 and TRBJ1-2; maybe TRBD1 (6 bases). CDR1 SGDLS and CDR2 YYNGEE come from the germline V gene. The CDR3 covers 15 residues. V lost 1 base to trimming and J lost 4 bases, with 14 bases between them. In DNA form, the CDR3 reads TGTGCCAGCAGCGTAACCCCAGGGGCTGCCTATGGCTACACCTTC. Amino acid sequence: CASSVTPGAAYGYTF.

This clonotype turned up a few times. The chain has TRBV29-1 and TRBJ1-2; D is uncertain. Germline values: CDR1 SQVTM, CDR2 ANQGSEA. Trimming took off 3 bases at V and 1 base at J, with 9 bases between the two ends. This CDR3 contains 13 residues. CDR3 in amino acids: CSVDQMFNYGYTF. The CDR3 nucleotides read TGCAGCGTTGACCAGATGTTTAACTATGGCTACACCTTC.